Below are 9 T cell receptor beta chains sequenced from a single sample in a study of blood T cell repertoires in COVID-19. The table came from immunoSEQ multiplex PCR; TCRdb's copy has only in-frame clones and leaves some out. This table holds about 180,000 clones, 70% to 80% found once. The sequencing sample was made of PBMCs or T cells enriched from blood (not recorded which). All receptors come from a man between 60 and 75 years old who had been exposed to COVID-19.

This chain links TRBV5-3 with TRBJ2-1; 14 bases line up with TRBD2. TRBV5-3 is an ORF for which the function is uncertain. The CDR3 has 12 residues. The trim removed 3 bases at V and 15 bases at J, leaving 2 bases unmatched. CDR3 in amino acids: CARSSGTSGRFF. In nucleotides, the CDR3 is TGTGCCAGAAGCTCTGGGACTAGCGGGAGGTTCTTC.

This clone occurred many times. V and J are TRBV12-1 and TRBJ1-4; the tabulated D call, TRBD1, remains unverified against the DNA. TRBV12-1 is designated a pseudogene. The CDR3 consists of 15 residues. The CDR3 DNA reads TGTGCCAGCAGCTTTCGGCAGGGCACTAATGAAAAACTGTTTTTT. It encodes CASSFRQGTNEKLFF.

This chain links TRBV5-6 with TRBJ2-1; TRBD2 matches at 10 bases. The CDR3 is 15 residues long. The junction had 7 bases not matched to a gene; V was cut back by 1 base and J by 9 bases. From germline, CDR1 is SGHDT and CDR2 YYEEEE. The CDR3 sequence is CASSLRASGSSEQFF. For the CDR3, the DNA is TGTGCCAGCAGCTTGCGGGCTAGCGGGAGTAGTGAGCAGTTCTTC.

This clone has only a few counts. The chain combines TRBV11-2 with TRBJ1-2; D is possibly TRBD1 (6 bases). The CDR3 length is 16 residues. V was clipped by 5 bases and J by 0 bases, with 16 bases between them. CDR1 is SGHAT, CDR2 FQNNGV, per germline. In DNA, the CDR3 is TGTGCCAGCAGCGGGGGGGGCACCGCCTCTAACTATGGCTACACCTTC. Encoded protein: CASSGGGTASNYGYTF.

This clone was seen just once. The chain recombines TRBV7-2 with TRBJ2-4; 7 bases match TRBD1. Germline values: CDR1 SGHTA, CDR2 FQGNSA. The CDR3 has 14 residues. V lost 0 bases, J lost 6 bases, and 2 bases stayed unmatched. Here the CDR3 DNA reads TGTGCCAGCAGCTTAGCTAGGGGGCGAAACATTCAGTACTTC. Its translation: CASSLARGRNIQYF.

The rearrangement uses TRBV19 and TRBJ2-2; a possible D gene is TRBD2 (6 bases). V was trimmed by 8 bases and J by 2 bases, leaving 9 bases between them. The CDR3 is 13 amino acids. Germline-derived CDR1 and CDR2 are LNHDA and SQIVND (reference sequence). The CDR3 sequence is CASRGINTGELFF. The DNA of the CDR3 is TGTGCCAGTCGGGGGATCAACACCGGGGAGCTGTTTTTT.

This sequence joins TRBV11-3 and TRBJ2-7, with 9 bases matching TRBD2. Germline CDR1 is SGHNT and CDR2 is YENEEA. After removal of 5 bases from V and 3 bases from J, the junction contained 8 bases not matched to a gene. The CDR3 is 15 residues long. The CDR3 reads CASSLSGSPLYEQYF. CDR3 bases: TGTGCCAGCAGCCTTAGCGGGAGCCCCCTCTACGAGCAGTACTTC.

The V and J genes are TRBV7-2 and TRBJ2-7; TRBD1 agrees at 8 bases. CDR3 length: 14 amino acids. Trimming cost V 5 bases and J 0 bases; bases outside gene matches: 3. Per the germline V gene, CDR1 is SGHTA and CDR2 is FQGNSA. CDR3 loop: CASSVDRGSYEQYF. CDR3 coding DNA: TGTGCCAGCAGCGTAGACAGGGGCTCCTACGAGCAGTACTTC.

This clone was counted once. This sequence joins TRBV7-3 and TRBJ1-1; TRBD1 matches at 7 bases. Germline CDR1 SGHTA, CDR2 FQGTGA. CDR3 length: 15 residues. J gave up 4 bases and V 5 bases, and 10 bases lay outside the gene matches. CDR3 DNA: TGTGCCAGCAGCGCCCGACAGGGAGGTCCCACTGAAGCTTTCTTT. This encodes CASSARQGGPTEAFF.